This T cell receptor (beta chain) originates from a study of blood T cell repertoires in COVID-19. Looking at the study overall: Collection of acute and convalescent COVID-19 samples took place in the United States, Italy and Spain. From T cells, B-cell-depleted T cells, or PBMCs came the material, which was cDNA or gDNA.

How the authors handled the data: The assay estimated nucleated cells by amplifying reference gene primers. Produced via immunoSEQ multiplex PCR; TCRdb's table is partial and in-frame only. For V, J and clone size, that table is used; D and trimming come from the DNA. Of about 140,000 clones listed, 84% are singletons. The CDR3 sequence is 14 residues long. V gave up 6 bases and J gave up 2 bases, with 10 bases separating them. The V gene's germline CDR1 is SGHNT and CDR2 YENEEA. Sequences were obtained from peripheral blood. The chain links TRBV11-3 to TRBJ2-2; possible D gene TRBD1, 6 bases. The receptor comes from a man in his 60s with active or convalescent COVID-19. The CDR3 here is CASRRTENTGELFF. CDR3 nucleotide sequence: TGTGCCAGCAGACGGACAGAAAACACCGGGGAGCTGTTTTTT.